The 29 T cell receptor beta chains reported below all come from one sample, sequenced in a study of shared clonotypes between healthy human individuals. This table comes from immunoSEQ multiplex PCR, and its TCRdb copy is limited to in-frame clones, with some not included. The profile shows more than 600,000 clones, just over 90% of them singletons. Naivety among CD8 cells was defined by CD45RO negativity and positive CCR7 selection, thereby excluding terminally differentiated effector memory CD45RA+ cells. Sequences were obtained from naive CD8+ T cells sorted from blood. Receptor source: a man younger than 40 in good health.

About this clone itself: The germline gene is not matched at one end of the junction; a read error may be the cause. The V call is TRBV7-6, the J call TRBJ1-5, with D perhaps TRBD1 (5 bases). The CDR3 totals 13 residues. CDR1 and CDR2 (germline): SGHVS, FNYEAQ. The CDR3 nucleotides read TGTGCCAGCAGCCTAGCTCAGGGTCAGCCCCAGCATTTT. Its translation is CASSLAQGQPQHF.

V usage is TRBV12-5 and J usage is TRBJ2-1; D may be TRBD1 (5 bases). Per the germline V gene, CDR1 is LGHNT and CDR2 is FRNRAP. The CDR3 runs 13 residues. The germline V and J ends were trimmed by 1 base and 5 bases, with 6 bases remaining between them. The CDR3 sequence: CASGLGQNNEQFF. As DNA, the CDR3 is TGTGCTAGTGGTTTGGGACAGAACAATGAGCAGTTCTTC.

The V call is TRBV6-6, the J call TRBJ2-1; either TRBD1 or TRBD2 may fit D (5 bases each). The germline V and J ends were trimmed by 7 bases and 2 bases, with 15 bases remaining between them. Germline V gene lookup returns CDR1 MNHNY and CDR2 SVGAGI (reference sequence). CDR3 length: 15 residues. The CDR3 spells CASNTRDGTYNEQFF. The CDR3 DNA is TGTGCCAGCAATACAAGGGACGGTACCTACAATGAGCAGTTCTTC.

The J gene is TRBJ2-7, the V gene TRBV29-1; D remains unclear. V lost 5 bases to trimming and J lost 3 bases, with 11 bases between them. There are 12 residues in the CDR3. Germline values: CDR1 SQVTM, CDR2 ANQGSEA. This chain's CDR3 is CSVLWGYYEQYF. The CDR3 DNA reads TGCAGCGTTCTTTGGGGATACTACGAGCAGTACTTC.

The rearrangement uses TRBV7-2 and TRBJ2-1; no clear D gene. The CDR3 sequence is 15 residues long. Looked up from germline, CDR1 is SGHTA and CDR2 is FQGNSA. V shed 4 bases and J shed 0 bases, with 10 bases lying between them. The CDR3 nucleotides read TGTGCCAGCAGCTCGGCGGAAAGCTCCTACAATGAGCAGTTCTTC. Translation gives CASSSAESSYNEQFF.

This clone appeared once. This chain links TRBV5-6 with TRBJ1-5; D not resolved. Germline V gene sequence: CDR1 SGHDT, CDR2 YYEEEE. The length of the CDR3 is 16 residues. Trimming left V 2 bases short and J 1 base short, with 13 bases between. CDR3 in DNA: TGTGCCAGCAGCTTCTCCCAAGCCTTCAGCAATCAGCCCCAGCATTTT. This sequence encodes CASSFSQAFSNQPQHF.

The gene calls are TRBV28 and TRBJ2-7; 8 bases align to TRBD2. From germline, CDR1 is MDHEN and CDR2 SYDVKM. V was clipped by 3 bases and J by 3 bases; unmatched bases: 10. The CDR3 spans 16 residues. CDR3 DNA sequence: TGTGCCAGCAGTTTCAGGCGGGGGGCCAGGGACTACGAGCAGTACTTC. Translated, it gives CASSFRRGARDYEQYF. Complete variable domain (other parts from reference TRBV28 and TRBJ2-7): DVKVTQSSRYLVKRTGEKVFLECVQDMDHENMFWYRQDPGLGLRLIYFSYDVKMKEKGDIPEGYSVSREKKERFSLILESASTNQTSMYLCASSFRRGARDYEQYFGPGTRLTVT.

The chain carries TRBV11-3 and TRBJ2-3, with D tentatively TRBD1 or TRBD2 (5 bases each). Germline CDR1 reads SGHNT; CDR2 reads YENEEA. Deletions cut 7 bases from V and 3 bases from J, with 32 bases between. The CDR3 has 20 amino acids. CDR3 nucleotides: TGTGCCAGCATACGGACAACGCGACCGAATAGTGCTAGCCGAACAGATACGCAGTATTTT. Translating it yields CASIRTTRPNSASRTDTQYF.

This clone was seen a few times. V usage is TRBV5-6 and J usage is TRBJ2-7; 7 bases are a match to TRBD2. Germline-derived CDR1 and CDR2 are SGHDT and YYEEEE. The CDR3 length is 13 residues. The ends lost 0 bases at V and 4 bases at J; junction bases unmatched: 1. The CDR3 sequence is CASSLGAGYEQYF. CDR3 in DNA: TGTGCCAGCAGCTTGGGAGCGGGGTACGAGCAGTACTTC. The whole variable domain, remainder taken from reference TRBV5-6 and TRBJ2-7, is DAGVTQSPTHLIKTRGQQVTLRCSPKSGHDTVSWYQQALGQGPQFIFQYYEEEERQRGNFPDRFSGHQFPNYSSELNVNALLLGDSALYLCASSLGAGYEQYFGPGTRLTVT.

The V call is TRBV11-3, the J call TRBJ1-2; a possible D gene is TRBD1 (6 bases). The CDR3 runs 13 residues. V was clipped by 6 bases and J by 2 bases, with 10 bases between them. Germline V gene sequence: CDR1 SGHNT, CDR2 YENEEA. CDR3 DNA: TGTGCCAGCAGATCAACAGGGAACTATGGCTACACCTTC. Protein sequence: CASRSTGNYGYTF.

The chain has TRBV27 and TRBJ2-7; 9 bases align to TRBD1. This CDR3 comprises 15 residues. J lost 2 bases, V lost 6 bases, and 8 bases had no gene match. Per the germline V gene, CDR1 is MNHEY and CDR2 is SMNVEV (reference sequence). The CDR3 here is CASRLAGTGTYEQYF. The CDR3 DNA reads TGTGCCAGCAGGCTCGCCGGGACAGGGACCTACGAGCAGTACTTC.

The CDR3 region is CASSLAGRRGGTDTQYF. CDR3 bases: TGTGCCAGCAGCTTAGCGGGGCGCCGGGGGGGGACAGATACGCAGTATTTT. V is TRBV7-2 and J is TRBJ2-3; 8 nucleotides line up with TRBD2. Losses at the gene ends were 0 bases for V and 3 bases for J; bases not matched to a gene: 8. CDR3 length equals 17 residues. Germline values: CDR1 SGHTA, CDR2 FQGNSA.

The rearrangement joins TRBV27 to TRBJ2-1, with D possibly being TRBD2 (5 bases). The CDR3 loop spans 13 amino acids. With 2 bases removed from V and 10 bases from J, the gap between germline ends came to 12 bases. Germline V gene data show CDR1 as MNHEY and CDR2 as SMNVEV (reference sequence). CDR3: CASSLLQEREQFF. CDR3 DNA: TGTGCCAGCAGTTTACTCCAGGAGCGGGAGCAGTTCTTC.

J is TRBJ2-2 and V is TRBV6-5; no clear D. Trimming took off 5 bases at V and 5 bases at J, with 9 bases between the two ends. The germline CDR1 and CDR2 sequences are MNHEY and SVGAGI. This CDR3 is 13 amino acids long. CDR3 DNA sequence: TGTGCCAGCAGTCATGTGGGTACCGGGGAGCTGTTTTTT. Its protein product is CASSHVGTGELFF.

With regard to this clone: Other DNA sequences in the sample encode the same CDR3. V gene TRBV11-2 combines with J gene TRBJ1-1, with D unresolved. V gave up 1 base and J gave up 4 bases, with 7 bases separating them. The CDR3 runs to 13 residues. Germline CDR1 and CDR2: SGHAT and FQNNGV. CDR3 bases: TGTGCCAGCAGCTTAGGCTGGGGCACTGAAGCTTTCTTT. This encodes CASSLGWGTEAFF.

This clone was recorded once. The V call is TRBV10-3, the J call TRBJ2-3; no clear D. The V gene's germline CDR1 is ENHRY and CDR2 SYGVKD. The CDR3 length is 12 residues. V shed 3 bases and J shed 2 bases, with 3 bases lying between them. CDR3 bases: TGTGCCATCAGTGATAACACAGATACGCAGTATTTT. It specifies CAISDNTDTQYF.

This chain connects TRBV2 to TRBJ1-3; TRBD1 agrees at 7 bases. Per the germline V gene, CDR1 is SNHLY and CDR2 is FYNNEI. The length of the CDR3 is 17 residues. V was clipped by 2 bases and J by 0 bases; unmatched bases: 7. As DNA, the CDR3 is TGTGCCAGCAGTGAAAGACCCGGGACAGCCTCTGGAAACACCATATATTTT. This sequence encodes CASSERPGTASGNTIYF. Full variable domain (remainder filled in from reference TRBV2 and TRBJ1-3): EPEVTQTPSHQVTQMGQEVILRCVPISNHLYFYWYRQILGQKVEFLVSFYNNEISEKSEIFDDQFSVERPDGSNFTLKIRSTKLEDSAMYFCASSERPGTASGNTIYFGEGSWLTVV.

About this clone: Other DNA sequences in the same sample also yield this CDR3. The CDR3 nucleotides read TGTGCCAGCAGCTCTGGGGGGGAGATTAACTATGGCTACACCTTC. Its translation is CASSSGGEINYGYTF. This chain links TRBV7-2 with TRBJ1-2, with a possible D match to TRBD1 (5 bases). Germline V gene sequence: CDR1 SGHTA, CDR2 FQGNSA. The CDR3 consists of 15 residues. The ends were cut back, 4 bases at V and 1 base at J, with 13 bases in the middle.

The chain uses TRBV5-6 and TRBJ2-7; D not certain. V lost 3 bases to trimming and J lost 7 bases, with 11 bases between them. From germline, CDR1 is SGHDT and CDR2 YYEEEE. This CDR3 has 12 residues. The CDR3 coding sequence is TGTGCCAGCAGCTCGGGTGGCGTTGAGCAGTACTTC. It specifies CASSSGGVEQYF.

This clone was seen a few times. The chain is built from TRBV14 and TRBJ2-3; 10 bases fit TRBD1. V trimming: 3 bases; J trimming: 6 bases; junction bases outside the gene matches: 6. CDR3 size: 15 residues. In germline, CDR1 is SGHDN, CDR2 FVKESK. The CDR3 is CASSHLDRGMDTQYF. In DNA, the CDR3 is TGTGCCAGCAGCCATCTGGACAGGGGGATGGATACGCAGTATTTT.

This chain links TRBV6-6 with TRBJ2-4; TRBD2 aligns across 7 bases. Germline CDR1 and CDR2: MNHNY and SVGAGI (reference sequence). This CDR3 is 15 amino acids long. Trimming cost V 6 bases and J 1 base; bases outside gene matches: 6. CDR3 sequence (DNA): TGTGCCAGCAGCTCTCTAGCGGTTGCCAAAAACATTCAGTACTTC. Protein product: CASSSLAVAKNIQYF.

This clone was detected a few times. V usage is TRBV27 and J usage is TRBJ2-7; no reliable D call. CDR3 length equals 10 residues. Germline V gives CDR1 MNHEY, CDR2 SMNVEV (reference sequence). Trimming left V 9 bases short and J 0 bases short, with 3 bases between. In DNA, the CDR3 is TGTGCCAGAACCTCCTACGAGCAGTACTTC. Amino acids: CARTSYEQYF.

As DNA, the CDR3 is TGTGCCAGCAGCCAGGGACTAGCGGGAGCGAATGAGCAGTTCTTC. It translates to CASSQGLAGANEQFF. The chain uses TRBV25-1 and TRBJ2-1, with 14 bases matching TRBD2. Per germline, CDR1 MGHDK and CDR2 SYGVNS. Unmatched junction bases numbered 5, after V lost 6 bases and J lost 7 bases. This CDR3 region has 15 residues.

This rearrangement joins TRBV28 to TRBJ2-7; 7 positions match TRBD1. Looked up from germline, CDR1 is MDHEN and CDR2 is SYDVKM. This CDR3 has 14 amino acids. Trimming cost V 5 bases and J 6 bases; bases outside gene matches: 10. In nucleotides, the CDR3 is TGTGCCAGCAGTAACCGGGACAGATTTGGCGAGCAGTACTTC. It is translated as CASSNRDRFGEQYF. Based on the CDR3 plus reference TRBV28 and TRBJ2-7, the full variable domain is DVKVTQSSRYLVKRTGEKVFLECVQDMDHENMFWYRQDPGLGLRLIYFSYDVKMKEKGDIPEGYSVSREKKERFSLILESASTNQTSMYLCASSNRDRFGEQYFGPGTRLTVT.

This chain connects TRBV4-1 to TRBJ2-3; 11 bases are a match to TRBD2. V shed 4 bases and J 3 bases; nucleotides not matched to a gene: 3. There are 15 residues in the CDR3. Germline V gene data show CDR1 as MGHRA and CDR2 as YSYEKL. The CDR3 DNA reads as TGCGCCAGCAGCCTTACTAGCGGGAGTACAGATACGCAGTATTTT. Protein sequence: CASSLTSGSTDTQYF.

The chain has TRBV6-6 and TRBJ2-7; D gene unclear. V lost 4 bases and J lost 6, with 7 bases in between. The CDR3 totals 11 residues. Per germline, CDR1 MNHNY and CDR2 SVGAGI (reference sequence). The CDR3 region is CASSFPGEQYF. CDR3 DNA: TGTGCCAGCAGTTTCCCCGGCGAGCAGTACTTC.

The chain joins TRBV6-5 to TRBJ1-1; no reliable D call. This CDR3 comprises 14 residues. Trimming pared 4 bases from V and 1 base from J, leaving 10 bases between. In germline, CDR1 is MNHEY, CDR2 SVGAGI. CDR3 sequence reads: CASSSTPGNTEAFF. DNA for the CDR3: TGTGCCAGCAGTTCCACCCCAGGGAACACTGAAGCTTTCTTT.

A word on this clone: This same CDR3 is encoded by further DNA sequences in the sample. This CDR3 is CASSLGGSYEQYF. In DNA, the CDR3 is TGTGCCAGCAGTTTGGGGGGATCCTACGAGCAGTACTTC. The rearrangement uses TRBV27 and TRBJ2-7; perhaps TRBD2 as D (6 bases). This CDR3 is built from 13 residues. The V gene lost 3 bases and the J gene lost 1 base, with 7 bases spanning the gap. Germline CDR1 MNHEY, CDR2 SMNVEV (reference sequence).

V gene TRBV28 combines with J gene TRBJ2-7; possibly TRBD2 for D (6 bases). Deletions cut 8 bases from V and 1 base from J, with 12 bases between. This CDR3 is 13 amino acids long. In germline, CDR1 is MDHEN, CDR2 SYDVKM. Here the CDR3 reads CASWRGQSYEQYF. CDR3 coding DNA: TGTGCCAGCTGGAGGGGCCAATCCTACGAGCAGTACTTC.